What follows are 13 T cell receptor beta chains derived from one specimen sequenced in a study of T cells in Graves' hyperthyroidism and ophthalmopathy. Amplified TCR beta CDR3 regions came from RNA transcripts. The HTBI primer set was used in a first-round RT-PCR of the TCR CDR3. TCRdb reprocessed the multiplex PCR reads with MiXCR, giving one entry per CDR3 protein. The sample contains about 580,000 distinct CDR3 sequences, around 45% of which appear only once. Sample: peripheral blood or thyroid tissue (not recorded which). These receptors came from a woman aged 18-35 years with Graves' hyperthyroidism.

This clonotype was seen a handful of times. The gene calls are TRBV7-2 and TRBJ2-6, with D hard to call. Trimming left V 6 bases short and J 4 bases short, with 7 bases between. Germline-derived CDR1 and CDR2 are SGHTA and FQGNSA. This CDR3 contains 13 residues. The DNA of the CDR3 is TGTGCCAGCAGATCGGAGGGGGCCAACGTCCTGACTTTC. As protein: CASRSEGANVLTF.

In this sample, this clonotype turned up many times. The rearrangement joins TRBV7-9 to TRBJ2-7, with TRBD2 matching over 8 bases. This CDR3 is built from 16 residues. V shed 5 bases and J 2 bases; nucleotides not matched to a gene: 11. Germline V gives CDR1 SEHNR, CDR2 FQNEAQ (reference sequence). The CDR3: CASSLGGSGDPYEQYF. The CDR3 DNA sequence: TGTGCCAGCAGCCTTGGGGGTAGCGGGGACCCCTACGAGCAGTACTTC.

The CDR3 is CASSAKSGNYGYTF. CDR3 DNA sequence: TGTGCCAGCAGCGCGAAGTCAGGGAACTATGGCTACACCTTC. The genes are TRBV7-2 and TRBJ1-2; D possibly corresponds to TRBD1 (5 bases). V lost 5 bases and J 2 bases, leaving 12 bases between the germline ends. Germline V gene lookup returns CDR1 SGHTA and CDR2 FQGNSA. The CDR3 totals 14 residues.

This chain connects TRBV20-1 to TRBJ2-7, with 10 positions matching TRBD1. Germline CDR1 DFQATT, CDR2 SNEGSKA (reference sequence). The CDR3 is 15 amino acids. The trim removed 4 bases at V and 7 bases at J, leaving 13 bases unmatched. CDR3 sequence: CSATGQGVNTGEQYF. The CDR3 DNA reads TGCAGTGCTACCGGACAGGGGGTTAACACCGGGGAGCAGTACTTC.

The chain has TRBV15 and TRBJ2-7; TRBD2 matches at 14 bases. Per germline, CDR1 LNHNV and CDR2 YYDKDF (reference sequence). The V and J ends lost 6 bases and 6 bases, in that order; junction bases with no gene match: 1. The CDR3 runs 13 residues. In nucleotides, the CDR3 is TGTGCCACCAGGGGACTAGCGGGAGCCGAGCAGTACTTC. This codes for CATRGLAGAEQYF.

Many counts were recorded for this clonotype. This sequence joins TRBV4-3 and TRBJ1-1; a possible D gene is TRBD1 (5 bases). This CDR3 has 14 residues. V lost 3 bases to trimming and J lost 1 base, with 9 bases between them. Germline CDR1 is LGHNA and CDR2 is YSLEER. CDR3 residues: CASSQTTENTEAFF. The CDR3 DNA reads TGCGCCAGCAGCCAGACGACAGAGAACACTGAAGCTTTCTTT.

This clonotype was counted ten times or more. The gene calls are TRBV19 and TRBJ1-5; no reliable D call. V lost 2 bases and J lost 5, with 10 bases in between. CDR3 size: 14 residues. Per the germline V gene, CDR1 is LNHDA and CDR2 is SQIVND (reference sequence). CDR3 sequence (DNA): TGTGCCAGTAGTATAAGTACGGGTGATCAGCCCCAGCATTTT. Its protein product is CASSISTGDQPQHF.

In regard to this clonotype: This may be a read error: a much more frequent sequence differs by one nucleotide. This chain uses TRBV20-1 with TRBJ2-7; 11 nucleotides agree with TRBD2. The CDR3 totals 19 residues. CDR1 is DFQATT, CDR2 SNEGSKA, per germline (reference sequence). Losses at the gene ends were 3 bases for V and 2 bases for J; bases not matched to a gene: 18. The CDR3 sequence is CSASPGIAGGPVYPYEQYF. DNA for the CDR3: TGCAGTGCTAGTCCAGGGATAGCGGGAGGGCCTGTCTACCCCTACGAGCAGTACTTC.

The table lists this clonotype with many counts. V gene TRBV11-3 combines with J gene TRBJ1-5, with TRBD1 matching over 12 bases. Per germline, CDR1 SGHNT and CDR2 YENEEA. CDR3 size: 17 residues. After removal of 6 bases from V and 4 bases from J, the junction contained 10 bases not matched to a gene. CDR3 DNA sequence: TGTGCCAGCAGTCCTACCGGGACAGGGGGCAGGAATCAGCCCCAGCATTTT. It translates to CASSPTGTGGRNQPQHF.

This clonotype was observed at least ten times. The rearrangement links TRBV5-1 to TRBJ2-5, with 9 bases aligning to TRBD2. J gave up 3 bases and V 4 bases, and 4 bases lay outside the gene matches. This CDR3 contains 14 residues. Germline V lookup: CDR1 SGHRS, CDR2 YFSETQ. The CDR3 nucleotides read TGCGCCAGCAGCACCGGGACTAGCAAAGAGACCCAGTACTTC. Its translation: CASSTGTSKETQYF. The complete variable domain, with remaining parts taken from reference TRBV5-1 and TRBJ2-5, reads KAGVTQTPRYLIKTRGQQVTLSCSPISGHRSVSWYQQTPGQGLQFLFEYFSETQRNKGNFPGRFSGRQFSNSRSEMNVSTLELGDSALYLCASSTGTSKETQYFGPGTRLLVL.

This clonotype was counted many times. J is TRBJ1-2 and V is TRBV12-3 or TRBV12-4; 8 nucleotides align to TRBD1. The CDR3 length is 15 residues. Losses at the gene ends were 7 bases for V and 3 bases for J; bases not matched to a gene: 10. In DNA, the CDR3 is TGTGCCAGCATCGGGGACAGGCGACTGCACTATGGCTACACCTTC. Its protein product is CASIGDRRLHYGYTF.

This clonotype was counted between two and nine times. CDR3 sequence reads: CSVRQGAGANVLTF. Written as DNA, the CDR3 is TGCAGCGTTAGACAGGGGGCTGGGGCCAACGTCCTGACTTTC. The rearrangement joins TRBV29-1 to TRBJ2-6; 9 nucleotides agree with TRBD1. The CDR3 has 14 residues. Germline trimming cut 5 bases from V and 2 bases from J; bases unmatched to any gene: 1. From germline, CDR1 is SQVTM and CDR2 ANQGSEA.

On this clonotype: The conserved phenylalanine or tryptophan normally closing the CDR3 is absent here, so this likely arose from a read error. The chain carries TRBV7-8 and TRBJ2-5, with 12 bases aligning to TRBD2. Germline CDR1 reads SGHVS; CDR2 reads FQNEAQ. There are 15 residues in the CDR3. Trimming at V came to 6 bases and at J to 3 bases, leaving 5 bases not matched to a gene. The CDR3 here is CASSFWTSGEETQYS. The CDR3 DNA follows: TGTGCCAGCAGTTTCTGGACTAGCGGGGAAGAGACCCAGTACTCC.